These T cell receptor beta chains were read from a single sample in a study of blood T cell repertoires in COVID-19. Here immunoSEQ multiplex PCR was the method, and the copy in TCRdb shows in-frame clones only, minus some. Of 86,000 or so clones in the sample, 86% were seen once. Sequencing used peripheral blood. These receptors all stem from a man aged 45-60 years with active or convalescent COVID-19. Each CDR3 is given with its conserved first and last residue. Fields, in order: V gene, CDR3 length, clone size, D gene, J gene, CDR3 DNA, CDR3 protein. The D gene is left open where the match is weak. A clone size is listed for some rows: how often the clone was seen (once, few, many), or a class if it is expanded.

>TRBV27|13|few|NA|TRBJ1-6
TGTGCCAGCAGTTGGGGACTTAATTCACCCCTCCACTTT
CASSWGLNSPLHF
>TRBV6-1|14|NA|NA|TRBJ1-4
TGTGCCAGCAGTGAACCCCGGGGAGGGGAAAAACTGTTTTTT
CASSEPRGGEKLFF
>TRBV19|16|few|TRBD1|TRBJ2-1
TGTGCCAGTACCACCGCCGACAGGGCGAAAGCAGATGAGCAGTTCTTC
CASTTADRAKADEQFF
>TRBV19|14|few|NA|TRBJ2-2
TGTGCCAGTAGTATTGGTTTTCGGGCCGGGGAGCTGTTTTTT
CASSIGFRAGELFF
>TRBV6-5|13|NA|NA|TRBJ1-2
TGTGCCAGCAGTTCTGGGGGGGGCTATGGCTACACCTTC
CASSSGGGYGYTF
>TRBV6-6|16|NA|TRBD1|TRBJ2-2
TGTGCCAGCAGTTACTCGACGGCAGGGGGCACCGGGGAGCTGTTTTTT
CASSYSTAGGTGELFF
>TRBV10-3|14|NA|TRBD1|TRBJ2-5
TGTGCCATCAGTGGCGACAGGGGGTCGGAGACCCAGTACTTC
CAISGDRGSETQYF
>TRBV2|13|NA|NA|TRBJ1-2
TGTGCCAGCAGTTGGACCCTGACAGGTGACTACACCTTC
CASSWTLTGDYTF
>TRBV7-2|17|NA|NA|TRBJ2-4
TGTGCCAGCAGCTTTGGCAGGGCAGAACTAGCCAAAAACATTCAGTACTTC
CASSFGRAELAKNIQYF
>TRBV14|13|NA|NA|TRBJ1-2
TGTGCCAGCAGCCGAACAGGGCATGGGGGCTACACCTTC
CASSRTGHGGYTF
>TRBV6-6|15|once|TRBD2|TRBJ2-1
TGTGCCAGCAGTTTGACTAGCGGGGGGGCCAATGAGCAGTTCTTC
CASSLTSGGANEQFF
>TRBV30|12|NA|TRBD1|TRBJ1-2
TGTGCTCTCGACAGGGGCCTCTATGGCTACACCTTC
CALDRGLYGYTF
>TRBV28|14|NA|NA|TRBJ1-5
TGTGCCAGCAGTTTAAGGCTTAGGGGTCAGCCCCAGCATTTT
CASSLRLRGQPQHF
>TRBV21-1|15|few|NA|TRBJ1-6
TGTGCCAGCAGCAAAGCTCTCAAGGGGAATTCACCCCTCCACTTT
CASSKALKGNSPLHF
>TRBV2|15|NA|NA|TRBJ1-3
TGTGCCAGCAGGGCCGCGTTGGGCTTGGGAAACACCATATATTTT
CASRAALGLGNTIYF
>TRBV2|14|NA|NA|TRBJ2-7
TGTGCCAGCAGTGTGGGGACGGGAGACTACGAGCAGTACTTC
CASSVGTGDYEQYF
>TRBV11-3|15|NA|NA|TRBJ2-1
TGTGCCAGCAGCTTGGAGACCGCGTCCTACAATGAGCAGTTCTTC
CASSLETASYNEQFF
>TRBV10-3|13|NA|TRBD1|TRBJ1-2
TGTGCCATCAGTGACCCCAGGGGGACTGGCTACACCTTC
CAISDPRGTGYTF
>TRBV11-2|14|NA|NA|TRBJ1-2
TGTGCCAGCAGCTCTACCACGGGGTGGGTAGGCTACACCTTC
CASSSTTGWVGYTF
>TRBV30|10|NA|TRBD1|TRBJ1-2
TGTGCCTACGGGACAGCCGGCTACACCTTC
CAYGTAGYTF
>TRBV12-5|15|NA|TRBD1|TRBJ2-3
TGTGCTAGTGGCCTGGACAGGGGGCGCGCAGATACGCAGTATTTT
CASGLDRGRADTQYF
>TRBV19|14|NA|NA|TRBJ1-1
TGTGCCAGTAGTCCATGGGACTCAAACACTGAAGCTTTCTTT
CASSPWDSNTEAFF
>TRBV10-3|15|NA|NA|TRBJ1-4
TGTGCCATCAGTGAGACGGGAACCACTAATGAAAAACTGTTTTTT
CAISETGTTNEKLFF
>TRBV28|14|NA|NA|TRBJ1-2
TGTGCCAGCATTTCTATCCCGACCCAGGATGGCTACACCTTC
CASISIPTQDGYTF
>TRBV19|13|NA|NA|TRBJ1-1
TGTGCCAGTAGTATGGAGGGAGGTAGTGAAGCTTTCTTT
CASSMEGGSEAFF
>TRBV19|14|once|NA|TRBJ2-7
TGTGCCAGTAGTCCCGGACATCTCTCCTACGAGCAGTACTTC
CASSPGHLSYEQYF
>TRBV29-1|12|NA|NA|TRBJ2-5
TGCAGCGTTGAGTCGAGCTATGAGACCCAGTACTTC
CSVESSYETQYF